The clone carrying this TCR beta chain was recorded many times. This entry is derived from a study of T cells in Graves' hyperthyroidism and ophthalmopathy. About the research overall: Initial diagnosis, before any treatment, was when peripheral blood was collected.

Amplified TCR beta CDR3 regions came from RNA transcripts. In the first-round RT-PCR of the TCR CDR3, the HTBI primer set was used. TCRdb analysed the multiplex PCR reads with MiXCR anew, one entry per CDR3 protein. The table shows roughly 570,000 distinct CDR3 sequences, with 15% to 19% occurring only once. This CDR3 has 13 amino acids. Trimming removed 1 base from V and 6 bases from J, with 7 bases in between. Germline CDR1 is SGHTA and CDR2 is FQGNSA. The TCR originated in a woman younger than 45 with Graves' hyperthyroidism. V usage is TRBV7-2 and J usage is TRBJ2-1; D not resolved. Sequenced: blood. The CDR3 coding sequence is TGTGCCAGCAGCTTAGGGCTCCTCAATGAGCAGTTCTTC. This gives the protein CASSLGLLNEQFF.